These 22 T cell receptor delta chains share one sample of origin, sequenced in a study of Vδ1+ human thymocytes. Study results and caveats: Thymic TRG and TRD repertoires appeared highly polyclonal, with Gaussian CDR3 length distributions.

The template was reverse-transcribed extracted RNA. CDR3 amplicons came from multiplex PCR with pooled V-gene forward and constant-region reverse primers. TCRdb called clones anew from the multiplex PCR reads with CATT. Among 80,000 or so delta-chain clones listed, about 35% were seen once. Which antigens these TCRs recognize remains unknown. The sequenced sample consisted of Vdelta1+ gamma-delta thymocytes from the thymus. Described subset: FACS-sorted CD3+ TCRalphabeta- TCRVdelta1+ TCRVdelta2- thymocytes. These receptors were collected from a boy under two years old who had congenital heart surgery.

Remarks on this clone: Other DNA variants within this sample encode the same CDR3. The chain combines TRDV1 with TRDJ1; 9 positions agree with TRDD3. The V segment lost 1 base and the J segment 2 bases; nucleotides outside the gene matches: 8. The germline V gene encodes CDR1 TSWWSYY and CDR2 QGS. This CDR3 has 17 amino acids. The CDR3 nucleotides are TGTGCTCTTGGGGAACCACTGTACTGGGGGACTACCGATAAACTCATCTTT. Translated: CALGEPLYWGTTDKLIF.

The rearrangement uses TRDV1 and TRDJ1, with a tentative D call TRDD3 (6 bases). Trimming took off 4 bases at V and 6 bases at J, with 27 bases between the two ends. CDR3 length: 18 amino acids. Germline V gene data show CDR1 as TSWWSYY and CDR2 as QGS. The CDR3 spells CALGVCSRSRMGAHKLIF. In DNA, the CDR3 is TGTGCTCTTGGGGTCTGCTCCCGTTCCCGTATGGGGGCTCATAAACTCATCTTT.

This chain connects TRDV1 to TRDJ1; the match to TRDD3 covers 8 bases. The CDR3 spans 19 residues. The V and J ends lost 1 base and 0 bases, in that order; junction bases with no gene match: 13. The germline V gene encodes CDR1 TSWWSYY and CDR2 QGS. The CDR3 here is CALGERTVLGVPYTDKLIF. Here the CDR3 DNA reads TGTGCTCTTGGGGAACGTACTGTACTGGGGGTACCGTACACCGATAAACTCATCTTT.

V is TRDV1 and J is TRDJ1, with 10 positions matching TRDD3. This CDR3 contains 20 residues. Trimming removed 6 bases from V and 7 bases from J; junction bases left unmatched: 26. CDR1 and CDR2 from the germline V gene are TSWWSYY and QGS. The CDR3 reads CALGDGPPTWLRGGYGKLIF. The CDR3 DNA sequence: TGTGCTCTTGGAGACGGGCCCCCTACGTGGCTTAGGGGGGGATACGGTAAACTCATCTTT.

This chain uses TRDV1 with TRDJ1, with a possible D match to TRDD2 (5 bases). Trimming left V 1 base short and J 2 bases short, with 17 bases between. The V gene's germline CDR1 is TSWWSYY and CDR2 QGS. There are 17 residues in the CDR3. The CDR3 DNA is TGTGCTCTTGGGGAACCTGACTTTGTTCTCCTAACCGATAAACTCATCTTT. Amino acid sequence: CALGEPDFVLLTDKLIF.

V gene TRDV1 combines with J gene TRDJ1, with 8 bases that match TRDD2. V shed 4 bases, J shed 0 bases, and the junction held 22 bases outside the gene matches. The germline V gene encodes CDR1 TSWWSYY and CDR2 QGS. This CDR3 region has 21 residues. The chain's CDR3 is CALGGWPSYGVSSPYTDKLIF. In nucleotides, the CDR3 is TGTGCTCTTGGGGGATGGCCTTCCTATGGGGTTAGCTCGCCTTACACCGATAAACTCATCTTT.

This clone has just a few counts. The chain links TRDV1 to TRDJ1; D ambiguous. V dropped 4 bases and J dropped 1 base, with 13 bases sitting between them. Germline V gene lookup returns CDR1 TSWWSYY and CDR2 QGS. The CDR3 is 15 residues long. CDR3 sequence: CALGVRPFSTDKLIF. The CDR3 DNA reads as TGTGCTCTTGGGGTCCGTCCTTTTTCCACCGATAAACTCATCTTT.

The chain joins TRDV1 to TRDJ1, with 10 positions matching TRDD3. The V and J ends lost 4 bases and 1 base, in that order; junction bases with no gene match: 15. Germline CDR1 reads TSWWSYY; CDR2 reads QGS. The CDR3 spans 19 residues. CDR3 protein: CALGGGFPLGDYVTDKLIF. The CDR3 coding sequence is TGTGCTCTTGGGGGTGGTTTCCCACTGGGGGATTATGTCACCGATAAACTCATCTTT.

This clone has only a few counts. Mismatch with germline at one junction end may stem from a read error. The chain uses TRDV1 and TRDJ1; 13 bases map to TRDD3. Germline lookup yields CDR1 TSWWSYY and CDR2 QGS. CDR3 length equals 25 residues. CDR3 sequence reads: CALGAYNETLHQYWGIREYTDKLIF. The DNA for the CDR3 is TGTGCTCTCGGGGCCTACAATGAAACCCTGCACCAGTACTGGGGGATACGAGAGTACACCGATAAACTCATCTTT.

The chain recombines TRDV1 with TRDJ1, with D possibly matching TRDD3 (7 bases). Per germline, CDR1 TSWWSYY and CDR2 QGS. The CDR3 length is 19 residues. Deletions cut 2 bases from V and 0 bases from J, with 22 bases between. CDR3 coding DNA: TGTGCTCTTGGGGAAATTCTCCTACCCACTGGGGCCTACACCGATAAACTCATCTTT. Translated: CALGEILLPTGAYTDKLIF.

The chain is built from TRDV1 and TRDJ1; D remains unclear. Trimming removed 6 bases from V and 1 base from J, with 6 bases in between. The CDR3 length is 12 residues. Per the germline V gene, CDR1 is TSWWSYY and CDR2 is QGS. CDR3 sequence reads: CALGLSTDKLIF. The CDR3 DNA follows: TGTGCTCTTGGTCTGAGCACCGATAAACTCATCTTT.

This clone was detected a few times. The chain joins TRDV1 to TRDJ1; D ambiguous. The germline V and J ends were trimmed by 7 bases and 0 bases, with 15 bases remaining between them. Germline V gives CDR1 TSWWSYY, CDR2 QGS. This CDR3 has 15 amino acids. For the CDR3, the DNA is TGTGCTCTTGTACGTTATGGGACGTACACCGATAAACTCATCTTT. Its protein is CALVRYGTYTDKLIF.

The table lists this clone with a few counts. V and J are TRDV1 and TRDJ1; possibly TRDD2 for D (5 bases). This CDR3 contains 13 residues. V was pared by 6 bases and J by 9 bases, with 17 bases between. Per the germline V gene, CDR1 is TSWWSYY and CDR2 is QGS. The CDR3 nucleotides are TGTGCTCTTGGCGGGCTTCCCCGTGGCGAACTCATCTTT. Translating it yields CALGGLPRGELIF.

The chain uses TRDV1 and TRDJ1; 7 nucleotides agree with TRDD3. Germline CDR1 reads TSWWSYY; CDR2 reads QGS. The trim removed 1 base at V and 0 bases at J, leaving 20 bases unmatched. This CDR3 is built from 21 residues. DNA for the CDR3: TGTGCTCTTGGGGAACCATTTAGCGTTACTGGGGACCGACTATACACCGATAAACTCATCTTT. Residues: CALGEPFSVTGDRLYTDKLIF.

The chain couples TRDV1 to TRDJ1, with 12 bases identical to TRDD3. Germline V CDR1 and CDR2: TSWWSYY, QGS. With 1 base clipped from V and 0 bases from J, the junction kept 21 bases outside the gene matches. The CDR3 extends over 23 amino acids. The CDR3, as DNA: TGTGCTCTTGGGGAACCCGGACCTCCTTACTGGGGGATACACCTGAAGTACACCGATAAACTCATCTTT. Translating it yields CALGEPGPPYWGIHLKYTDKLIF.

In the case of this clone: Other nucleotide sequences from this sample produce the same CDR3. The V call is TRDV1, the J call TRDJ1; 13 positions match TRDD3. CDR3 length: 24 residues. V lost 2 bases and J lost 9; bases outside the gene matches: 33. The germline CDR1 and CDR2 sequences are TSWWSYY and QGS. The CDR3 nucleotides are TGTGCTCTTGGGGAAAGAATGGGAAGAGCCCCAGATGAAAACACTGGGGGATACGGTGGTCAACTCATCTTT. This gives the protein CALGERMGRAPDENTGGYGGQLIF.

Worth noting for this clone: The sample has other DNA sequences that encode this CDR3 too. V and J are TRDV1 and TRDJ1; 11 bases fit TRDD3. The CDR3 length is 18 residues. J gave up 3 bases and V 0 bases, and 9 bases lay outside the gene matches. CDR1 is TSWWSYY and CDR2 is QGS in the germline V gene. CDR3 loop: CALGELAVLGDIPDKLIF. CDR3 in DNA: TGTGCTCTTGGGGAACTCGCCGTACTGGGGGATATTCCCGATAAACTCATCTTT.

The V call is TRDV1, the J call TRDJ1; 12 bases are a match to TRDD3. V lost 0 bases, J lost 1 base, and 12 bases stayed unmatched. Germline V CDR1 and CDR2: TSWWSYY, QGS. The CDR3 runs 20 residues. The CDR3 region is CALGELGLLGDTDRTDKLIF. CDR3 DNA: TGTGCTCTTGGGGAACTAGGCCTACTGGGGGATACCGACCGCACCGATAAACTCATCTTT.

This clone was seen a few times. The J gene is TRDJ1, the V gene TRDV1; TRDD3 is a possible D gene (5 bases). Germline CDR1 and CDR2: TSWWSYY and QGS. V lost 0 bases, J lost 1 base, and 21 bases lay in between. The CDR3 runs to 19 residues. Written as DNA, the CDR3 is TGTGCTCTTGGGGAACTAGTCCCCAACTCCCCGGGGGTCACCGATAAACTCATCTTT. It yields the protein CALGELVPNSPGVTDKLIF.

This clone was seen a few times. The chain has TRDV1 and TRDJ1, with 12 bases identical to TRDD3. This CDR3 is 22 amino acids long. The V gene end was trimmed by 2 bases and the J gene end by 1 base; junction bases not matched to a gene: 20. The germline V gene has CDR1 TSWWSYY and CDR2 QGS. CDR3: CALGENSGPSYWGIQSTDKLIF. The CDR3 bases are TGTGCTCTTGGGGAAAACAGCGGCCCCTCGTACTGGGGGATACAGTCCACCGATAAACTCATCTTT.

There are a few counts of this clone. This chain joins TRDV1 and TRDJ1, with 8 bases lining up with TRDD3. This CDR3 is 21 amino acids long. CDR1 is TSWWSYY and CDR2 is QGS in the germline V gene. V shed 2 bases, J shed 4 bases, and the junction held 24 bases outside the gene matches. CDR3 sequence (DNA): TGTGCTCTTGGGGAAACGCTTCGTATCCCGGGGGGATATAAAAGGGTCGATAAACTCATCTTT. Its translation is CALGETLRIPGGYKRVDKLIF.

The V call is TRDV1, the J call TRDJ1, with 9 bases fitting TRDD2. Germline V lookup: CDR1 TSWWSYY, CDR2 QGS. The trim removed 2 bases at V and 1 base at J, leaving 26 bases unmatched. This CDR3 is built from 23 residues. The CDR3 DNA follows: TGTGCTCTTGGGGAAAAATTTCCCCTTCCTACAAGAGGGGGGTACTGGTCCACCGATAAACTCATCTTT. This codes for CALGEKFPLPTRGGYWSTDKLIF.